These 20 T cell receptor beta chains were all obtained from the same sample, sequenced in a study of shared clonotypes between healthy human individuals. This table comes from immunoSEQ multiplex PCR, and its TCRdb copy is limited to in-frame clones, with some not included. This table holds some 480,000 clones, 79% found once. Material: PBMCs. Receptors originate from a woman aged 40-49 years in good health. Some clones in this sample may be carry-over from other donors' samples.

The chain carries TRBV27 and TRBJ2-1; 8 bases align to TRBD2. The CDR3 length is 15 residues. The V segment lost 5 bases and the J segment 9 bases; nucleotides outside the gene matches: 12. Germline-derived CDR1 and CDR2 are MNHEY and SMNVEV (reference sequence). The CDR3 is CASSPLAGGMGEQFF. CDR3 DNA sequence: TGTGCCAGCAGTCCCCTAGCGGGCGGGATGGGTGAGCAGTTCTTC.

The V call is TRBV5-1, the J call TRBJ1-3; D unresolved. The CDR3 runs 13 residues. The germline V gene encodes CDR1 SGHRS and CDR2 YFSETQ. The V and J ends lost 5 bases and 4 bases respectively, with 10 bases between them. Here the CDR3 reads CASRISLGNTIYF. CDR3 nucleotide sequence: TGCGCCAGCAGGATTAGTCTGGGAAACACCATATATTTT.

This clone was counted a single time. The rearrangement joins TRBV5-4 to TRBJ2-5; 13 bases match TRBD2. CDR1 and CDR2 from the germline V gene are SGHNT and YYREEE (reference sequence). The CDR3 has 15 residues. With V trimmed by 7 bases and J by 3 bases, 6 bases remained unmatched. DNA of the CDR3: TGTGCCAGCCGTGGGACTAGCGGGGTTGAAGAGACCCAGTACTTC. Its translation is CASRGTSGVEETQYF. Complete variable domain (other parts from reference TRBV5-4 and TRBJ2-5): ETGVTQSPTHLIKTRGQQVTLRCSSQSGHNTVSWYQQALGQGPQFIFQYYREEENGRGNFPPRFSGLQFPNYSSELNVNALELDDSALYLCASRGTSGVEETQYFGPGTRLLVL.

In this sample, this clone turned up many times. The chain recombines TRBV6-1 with TRBJ2-1, with no clear D. Trimming shortened V by 4 bases and J by 8 bases, and 9 bases separated the two germline ends. Germline lookup yields CDR1 MNHNS and CDR2 SASEGT. The CDR3 is made up of 12 amino acids. The CDR3 region is CASSVTFDEQFF. CDR3 coding DNA: TGTGCCAGCAGTGTGACCTTCGATGAGCAGTTCTTC.

The chain links TRBV2 to TRBJ1-4; TRBD1 matches at 10 bases. The CDR3 is 18 residues long. Trimming cost V 6 bases and J 3 bases; bases outside gene matches: 13. The germline gives CDR1 SNHLY, CDR2 FYNNEI. The CDR3 sequence: CASSRDRGESRANEKLFF. CDR3 sequence (DNA): TGTGCCAGCAGCCGGGACAGGGGAGAATCGAGAGCTAATGAAAAACTGTTTTTT.

The chain employs TRBV25-1 and TRBJ2-5; possibly TRBD1 for D (6 bases). CDR1 is MGHDK and CDR2 is SYGVNS in the germline V gene. The ends were cut back, 4 bases at V and 5 bases at J, with 17 bases in the middle. CDR3 length equals 15 residues. CDR3 bases: TGTGCCAGCAGTGGGGACCGGGACATCCTGGAGACCCAGTACTTC. This encodes CASSGDRDILETQYF.

V and J are TRBV30 and TRBJ1-3; possible D gene TRBD1, 5 bases. The CDR3 is 17 amino acids. The germline CDR1 and CDR2 sequences are GTSNPN and SVGIG (reference sequence). V was shortened by 0 bases and J by 0 bases, with 15 bases between the two germline ends. The CDR3 region is CAWSVPGVLDSGNTIYF. CDR3 nucleotides: TGTGCCTGGAGTGTACCGGGGGTCCTAGACTCTGGAAACACCATATATTTT.

The rearrangement joins TRBV29-1 to TRBJ2-5, with D perhaps matching TRBD1 (6 bases). The CDR3 runs 13 residues. V was shortened by 5 bases and J by 2 bases, with 12 bases between the two germline ends. CDR1 and CDR2 from the germline V gene are SQVTM and ANQGSEA. DNA for the CDR3: TGCAGCGTTACGGGACAATCGCAAGAGACCCAGTACTTC. Translating gives CSVTGQSQETQYF.

The genes are TRBV7-9 and TRBJ1-2; D ambiguous. The V end was cut by 1 base, the J end by 8 bases, with 14 bases between. This CDR3 spans 14 amino acids. Germline assignment: CDR1 SEHNR and CDR2 FQNEAQ (reference sequence). In DNA form, the CDR3 reads TGTGCCAGCAGCTTAGGAGGGATGGTGTCAGGCTACACCTTC. As protein: CASSLGGMVSGYTF.

This chain uses TRBV27 with TRBJ2-2, with D tentatively TRBD2 (6 bases). Germline V gives CDR1 MNHEY, CDR2 SMNVEV (reference sequence). V lost 4 bases, J lost 6 bases, and 15 bases lay in between. The CDR3 has 15 residues. DNA for the CDR3: TGTGCCAGCAGTTCCTTTCGGACTACTGCCGGGGAGCTGTTTTTT. Translated, it gives CASSSFRTTAGELFF.

The V and J genes are TRBV6-6 and TRBJ2-5; D perhaps matches TRBD1 (6 bases). Germline values: CDR1 MNHNY, CDR2 SVGAGI (reference sequence). Trimming cost V 6 bases and J 1 base, with 9 bases left between them. The CDR3 loop spans 13 amino acids. As DNA, the CDR3 is TGTGCCAGCAGGGGGGCCCTCCAAGAGACCCAGTACTTC. Protein: CASRGALQETQYF.

The chain is built from TRBV11-3 and TRBJ2-5, with 7 bases identical to TRBD1. This CDR3 is built from 14 residues. Trimming removed 2 bases from V and 9 bases from J; junction bases left unmatched: 9. Germline CDR1 is SGHNT and CDR2 is YENEEA. CDR3 protein: CASSLFQGVEAQYF. CDR3 DNA: TGTGCCAGCAGCTTATTTCAGGGGGTTGAGGCCCAGTACTTC.

The gene calls are TRBV11-3 and TRBJ2-5; D is undetermined. Germline loops: CDR1 SGHNT, CDR2 YENEEA. Trimming left V 4 bases short and J 0 bases short, with 3 bases between. The CDR3 extends over 12 amino acids. The CDR3, as DNA: TGTGCCAGCAGCTCGAACCAAGAGACCCAGTACTTC. Its translation is CASSSNQETQYF.

V is TRBV2 and J is TRBJ2-3; 12 positions agree with TRBD2. The germline V gene has CDR1 SNHLY and CDR2 FYNNEI. The CDR3 covers 15 residues. V lost 6 bases, J lost 4 bases, and 5 bases stayed unmatched. DNA for the CDR3: TGTGCCAGCAGCGACACTAGCGGGAGGTCAGATACGCAGTATTTT. The encoded protein is CASSDTSGRSDTQYF.

The V call is TRBV27, the J call TRBJ1-5, with a weak D call TRBD1 (6 bases). Trimming removed 4 bases at V and 3 bases at J, with 13 bases between. This CDR3 is 15 amino acids long. Germline values: CDR1 MNHEY, CDR2 SMNVEV (reference sequence). In DNA form, the CDR3 reads TGTGCCAGCAGTTATCAGGGGTCGGCCAATCAGCCCCAGCATTTT. Translating gives CASSYQGSANQPQHF.

Here the CDR3 reads CASRVHGQANTGELFF. In DNA, the CDR3 is TGTGCCAGCCGTGTTCATGGACAGGCCAACACCGGGGAGCTGTTTTTT. V usage is TRBV6-4 and J usage is TRBJ2-2, with TRBD1 matching over 7 bases. V dropped 8 bases and J dropped 2; count of bases not matched to a gene: 11. The CDR3 loop spans 16 amino acids. Germline V CDR1 and CDR2: MRHNA, SNTAGT.

This rearrangement joins TRBV5-1 to TRBJ1-4; no clear D gene. Deletions cut 4 bases from V and 0 bases from J, with 19 bases between. The CDR3 extends over 18 amino acids. Per the germline V gene, CDR1 is SGHRS and CDR2 is YFSETQ. The CDR3 protein is CASSPGSLYEATNEKLFF. The CDR3, as DNA: TGCGCCAGCAGCCCGGGATCGCTTTATGAGGCAACTAATGAAAAACTGTTTTTT.

The rearrangement joins TRBV4-1 to TRBJ2-5; either TRBD1 or TRBD2 may supply D (6 bases each). This CDR3 has 16 amino acids. Looked up from germline, CDR1 is MGHRA and CDR2 is YSYEKL. V dropped 0 bases and J dropped 5 bases, with 16 bases sitting between them. CDR3 protein: CASSQDLGAGRETQYF. The CDR3 region has the DNA TGCGCCAGCAGCCAAGATCTGGGGGCAGGGAGGGAGACCCAGTACTTC.

This clone was recorded a few times. The DNA for the CDR3 is TGTGCCAGCAGCCTACATGGGGTGGAAAAACTGTTTTTT. Translation: CASSLHGVEKLFF. This rearrangement joins TRBV14 to TRBJ1-4, with no clear D. The CDR3 length is 13 residues. Trimming stripped 4 bases from V and 8 bases from J, with 11 bases between. Germline CDR1 SGHDN, CDR2 FVKESK.

This rearrangement joins TRBV2 to TRBJ1-1; a possible D gene is TRBD1 (6 bases). CDR3 length: 17 amino acids. With 0 bases removed from V and 1 base from J, the gap between germline ends came to 15 bases. Germline V gene lookup returns CDR1 SNHLY and CDR2 FYNNEI. The CDR3 sequence: CASSEAGGGRSNTEAFF. CDR3 coding DNA: TGTGCCAGCAGTGAAGCGGGGGGCGGACGGTCGAACACTGAAGCTTTCTTT.